This T cell receptor beta chain was captured in a study of blood T cell repertoires in COVID-19. Study in general: Material from acute and convalescent COVID-19 was sourced from the United States, Italy and Spain. Sources were T cells, B-cell-depleted T cells, or PBMCs; the material itself was cDNA or gDNA.

Using immunoSEQ multiplex PCR, the repertoire was profiled, and TCRdb retains in-frame clones only, with some absent. The table records roughly 250,000 clones, 87% of them present only once. The CDR3 totals 14 residues. The trim removed 10 bases at V and 0 bases at J, leaving 7 bases unmatched. Germline V gives CDR1 ENHRY, CDR2 SYGVKD. The clonotype was recovered from a man aged 55 to 70 who had recovered from COVID-19. Sample: peripheral blood. The chain uses TRBV10-3 and TRBJ1-1; 8 bases agree with TRBD1. CDR3: CATLGQAMNTEAFF. The CDR3 DNA follows: TGTGCCACCTTGGGACAGGCGATGAACACTGAAGCTTTCTTT.